One sample yielded the 8 T cell receptor beta chains listed below, sequenced in a study of tacrolimus-resistant gene-edited T cells for transplant recipients. Sequenced by immunoSEQ multiplex PCR; TCRdb stores in-frame clones only, minus some. The profile shows about 750 clones, about 45% of them singletons. Indicated treatment: CRISPR-Cas9 RNP knockout of FKBP12 using synthetic sgRNA#2. PBMCs were stimulated six to seven hours with overlapping CMV pp65 and IE-1 peptide pools, then IFNgamma-secretion enriched. On day 7, Cas9 ribonucleoprotein electroporation was used to knock out FKBP12. The enriched CMV-specific T cells grew in culture supplemented with recombinant human IL-7 and IL-15. The starting material was a CMV-specific product grown in culture, obtained from cells with FKBP12 knockout. These receptors were taken from a human donor in good health, a blood donor.

This clone was seen a few times. The V and J genes are TRBV11-3 and TRBJ2-7; D may be TRBD2 (6 bases). The CDR3 length is 15 residues. Germline CDR1 is SGHNT and CDR2 is YENEEA. The V and J ends lost 0 bases and 0 bases respectively, with 9 bases between them. The CDR3 loop reads CASSLETGASYEQYF. The CDR3 nucleotides read TGTGCCAGCAGCTTAGAGACGGGAGCCTCCTACGAGCAGTACTTC. The full variable domain, in which reference TRBV11-3 and TRBJ2-7 provide the parts outside the CDR3, is EAGVVQSPRYKIIEKKQPVAFWCNPISGHNTLYWYLQNLGQGPELLIRYENEEAVDDSQLPKDRFSAERLKGVDSTLKIQPAELGDSAVYLCASSLETGASYEQYFGPGTRLTVT.

This sequence joins TRBV6-6 and TRBJ2-1; weak D call: TRBD1 (5 bases). Germline V gene lookup returns CDR1 MNHNY and CDR2 SVGAGI (reference sequence). This CDR3 has 21 amino acids. Trimming took off 5 bases at V and 0 bases at J, with 29 bases between the two ends. As DNA, the CDR3 is TGTGCCAGCAGTCCCTACAGTCCCGGTACTATAACAGGCGGCTCCTACAATGAGCAGTTCTTC. Translating gives CASSPYSPGTITGGSYNEQFF.

This clone was counted only a few times. This chain uses TRBV5-6 with TRBJ2-6; a possible D gene is TRBD2 (6 bases). Trimming left V 0 bases short and J 0 bases short, with 16 bases between. The CDR3 extends over 19 amino acids. Per the germline V gene, CDR1 is SGHDT and CDR2 is YYEEEE. The CDR3 sequence is CASSLDVGGMYSGANVLTF. The CDR3 DNA sequence: TGTGCCAGCAGCTTGGACGTCGGCGGGATGTACTCTGGGGCCAACGTCCTGACTTTC.

The genes are TRBV19 and TRBJ1-1; no clear D. Germline CDR1 reads LNHDA; CDR2 reads SQIVND (reference sequence). Trimming left V 3 bases short and J 5 bases short, with 10 bases between. This CDR3 region has 13 residues. DNA of the CDR3: TGTGCCAGTAGTATCATGGTGAGGACTGAAGCTTTCTTT. Translation: CASSIMVRTEAFF.

V is TRBV4-1 and J is TRBJ1-2; the match to TRBD1 covers 12 bases. The V gene end was trimmed by 5 bases and the J gene end by 2 bases; junction bases not matched to a gene: 12. Germline CDR1 reads MGHRA; CDR2 reads YSYEKL. The CDR3 covers 18 residues. This chain's CDR3 is CASSSPGQGALRNYGYTF. The CDR3 bases are TGCGCCAGCAGCTCACCGGGACAGGGGGCCTTACGAAACTATGGCTACACCTTC.

The gene calls are TRBV2 and TRBJ1-2; the match to TRBD1 covers 7 bases. Germline V gene lookup returns CDR1 SNHLY and CDR2 FYNNEI. The CDR3 is made up of 14 amino acids. J lost 4 bases, V lost 2 bases, and 4 bases had no gene match. The CDR3 DNA sequence: TGTGCCAGCAGTGAAAGGGGGCCGAGCTATGGCTACACCTTC. Its translation: CASSERGPSYGYTF.

The sample holds one count of this clone. The chain recombines TRBV9 with TRBJ1-2; the D gene is possibly TRBD1 (5 bases). Trimming pared 0 bases from V and 0 bases from J, leaving 12 bases between. CDR3 length equals 16 residues. From germline, CDR1 is SGDLS and CDR2 YYNGEE. The CDR3 DNA reads as TGTGCCAGCAGCGTAGCTACGGGGGAGGCTAACTATGGCTACACCTTC. Amino acid sequence: CASSVATGEANYGYTF.

This chain uses TRBV7-2 with TRBJ2-3; perhaps TRBD1 as D (5 bases). This CDR3 contains 15 residues. CDR1 SGHTA and CDR2 FQGNSA come from the germline V gene. Trimming cost V 2 bases and J 3 bases, with 12 bases left between them. The CDR3 DNA reads TGTGCCAGCAGCTTAACAGCGAAGGGGACAGATACGCAGTATTTT. It is translated as CASSLTAKGTDTQYF.